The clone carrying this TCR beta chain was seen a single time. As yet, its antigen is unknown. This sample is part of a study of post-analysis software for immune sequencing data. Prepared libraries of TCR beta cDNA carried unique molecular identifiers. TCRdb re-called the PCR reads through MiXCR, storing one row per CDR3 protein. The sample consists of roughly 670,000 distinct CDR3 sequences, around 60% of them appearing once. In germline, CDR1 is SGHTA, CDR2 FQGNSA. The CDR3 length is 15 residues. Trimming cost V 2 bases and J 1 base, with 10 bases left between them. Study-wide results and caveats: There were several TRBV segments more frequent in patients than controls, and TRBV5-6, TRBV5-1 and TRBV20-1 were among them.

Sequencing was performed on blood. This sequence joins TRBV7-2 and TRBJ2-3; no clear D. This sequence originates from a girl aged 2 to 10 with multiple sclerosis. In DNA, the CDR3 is TGTGCCAGCAGCTTATACGGAAACCGCACAGATACGCAGTATTTT. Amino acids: CASSLYGNRTDTQYF.